This T cell receptor beta chain was sequenced for a study of blood T cell repertoires in COVID-19. In this sample, this clone turned up a few times. Original data processing: Nucleated cell counts were estimated from reference gene primer amplification. Here immunoSEQ multiplex PCR was the method, and the copy in TCRdb shows in-frame clones only, minus some. That table gives V, J and clone size, and the DNA gave D and trimming. The table records about 360,000 clones, more than 85% of them present only once. Germline V gene sequence: CDR1 LNHDA, CDR2 SQIVND (reference sequence). This CDR3 is 15 amino acids long. Trimming at V came to 1 base and at J to 9 bases, leaving 6 bases not matched to a gene.

J is TRBJ2-1 and V is TRBV19; 10 bases match TRBD1. The sequence came from a human donor in a cohort sampled during active COVID-19. Specimen: peripheral blood. The CDR3 DNA reads as TGTGCCAGTAGTATAGCAGAGACAGGGGGCAGTGAGCAGTTCTTC. Its protein is CASSIAETGGSEQFF.